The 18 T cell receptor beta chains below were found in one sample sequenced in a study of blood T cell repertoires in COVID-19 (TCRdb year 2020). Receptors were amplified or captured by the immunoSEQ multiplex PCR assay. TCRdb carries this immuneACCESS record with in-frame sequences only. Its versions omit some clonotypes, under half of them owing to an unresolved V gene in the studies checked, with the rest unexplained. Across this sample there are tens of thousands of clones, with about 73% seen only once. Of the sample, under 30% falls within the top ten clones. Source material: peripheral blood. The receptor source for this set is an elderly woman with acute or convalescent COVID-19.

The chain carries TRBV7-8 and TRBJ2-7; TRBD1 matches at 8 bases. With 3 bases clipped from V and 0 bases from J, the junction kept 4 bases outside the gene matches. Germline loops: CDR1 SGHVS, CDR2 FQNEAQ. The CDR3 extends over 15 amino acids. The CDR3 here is CASSFQGALSYEQYF. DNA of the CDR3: TGTGCCAGCAGCTTCCAGGGGGCTCTCTCCTACGAGCAGTACTTC.

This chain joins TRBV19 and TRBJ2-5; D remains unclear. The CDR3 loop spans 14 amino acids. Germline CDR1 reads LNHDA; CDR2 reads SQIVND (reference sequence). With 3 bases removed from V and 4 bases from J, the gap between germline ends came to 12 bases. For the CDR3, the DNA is TGTGCCAGTAGTATCCGCCAGCAGGTAGAGACCCAGTACTTC. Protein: CASSIRQQVETQYF. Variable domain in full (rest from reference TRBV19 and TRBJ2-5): DGGITQSPKYLFRKEGQNVTLSCEQNLNHDAMYWYRQDPGQGLRLIYYSQIVNDFQKGDIAEGYSVSREKKESFPLTVTSAQKNPTAFYLCASSIRQQVETQYFGPGTRLLVL.

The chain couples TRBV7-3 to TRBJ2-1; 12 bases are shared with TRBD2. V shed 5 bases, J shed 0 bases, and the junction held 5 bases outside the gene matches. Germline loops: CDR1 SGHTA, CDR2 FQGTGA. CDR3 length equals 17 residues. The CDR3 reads CASSATSGSASYNEQFF. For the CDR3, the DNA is TGTGCCAGCAGCGCGACTAGCGGGAGTGCCTCCTACAATGAGCAGTTCTTC.

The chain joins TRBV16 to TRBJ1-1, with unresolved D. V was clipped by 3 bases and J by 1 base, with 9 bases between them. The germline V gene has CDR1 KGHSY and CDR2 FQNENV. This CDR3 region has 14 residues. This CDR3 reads CASSHRRQNTEAFF. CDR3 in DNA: TGTGCCAGCAGCCATCGAAGACAGAACACTGAAGCTTTCTTT.

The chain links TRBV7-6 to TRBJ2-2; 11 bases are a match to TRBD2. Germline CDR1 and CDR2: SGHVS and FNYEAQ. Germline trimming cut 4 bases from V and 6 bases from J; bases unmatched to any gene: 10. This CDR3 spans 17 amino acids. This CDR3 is CASSSRALAGGSGELFF. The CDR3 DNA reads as TGTGCCAGCAGCTCCCGAGCCCTAGCGGGAGGATCCGGGGAGCTGTTTTTT.

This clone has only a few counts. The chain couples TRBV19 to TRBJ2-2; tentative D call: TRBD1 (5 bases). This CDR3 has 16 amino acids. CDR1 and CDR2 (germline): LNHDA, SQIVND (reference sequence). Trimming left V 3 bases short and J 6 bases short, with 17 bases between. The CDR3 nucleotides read TGTGCCAGTAGTATCTCCAGGGTACGTTTCTCCGGGGAGCTGTTTTTT. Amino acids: CASSISRVRFSGELFF.

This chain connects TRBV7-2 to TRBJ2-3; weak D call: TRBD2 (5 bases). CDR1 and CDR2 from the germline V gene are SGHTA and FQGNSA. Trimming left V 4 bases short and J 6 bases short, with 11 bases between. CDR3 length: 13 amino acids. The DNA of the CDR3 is TGTGCCAGCAGCTCACAGACGGGGGATACGCAGTATTTT. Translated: CASSSQTGDTQYF.

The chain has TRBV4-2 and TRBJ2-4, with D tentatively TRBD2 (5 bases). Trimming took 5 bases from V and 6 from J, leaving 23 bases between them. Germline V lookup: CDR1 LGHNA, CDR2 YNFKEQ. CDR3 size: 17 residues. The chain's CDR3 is CASSSTASAAPSNIQYF. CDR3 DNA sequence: TGTGCCAGCAGCTCAACGGCCTCAGCGGCCCCTTCAAACATTCAGTACTTC.

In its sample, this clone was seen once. The CDR3, as DNA: TGTGCCAGCAGCTTGGGGCTGGGGCAAATAAATGAGCAGTTCTTC. This gives the protein CASSLGLGQINEQFF. This chain joins TRBV5-5 and TRBJ2-1, with D possibly being TRBD1 (5 bases). Germline lookup yields CDR1 SGHKS and CDR2 YYEKEE (reference sequence). V shed 0 bases and J shed 7 bases, with 14 bases lying between them. The CDR3 loop spans 15 amino acids.

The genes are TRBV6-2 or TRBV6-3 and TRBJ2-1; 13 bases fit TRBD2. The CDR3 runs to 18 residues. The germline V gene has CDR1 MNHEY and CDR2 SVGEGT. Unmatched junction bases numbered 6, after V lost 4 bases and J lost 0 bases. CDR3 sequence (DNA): TGTGCCAGCAGTTCGGGACTAGCGGGACCTAGCTCCTACAATGAGCAGTTCTTC. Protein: CASSSGLAGPSSYNEQFF.

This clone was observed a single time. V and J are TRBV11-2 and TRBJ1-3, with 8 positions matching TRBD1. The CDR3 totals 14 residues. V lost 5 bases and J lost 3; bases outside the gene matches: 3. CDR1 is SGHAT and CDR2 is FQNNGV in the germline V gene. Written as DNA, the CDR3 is TGTGCCAGCAGCCGGACAGGGCTTGGAAACACCATATATTTT. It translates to CASSRTGLGNTIYF.

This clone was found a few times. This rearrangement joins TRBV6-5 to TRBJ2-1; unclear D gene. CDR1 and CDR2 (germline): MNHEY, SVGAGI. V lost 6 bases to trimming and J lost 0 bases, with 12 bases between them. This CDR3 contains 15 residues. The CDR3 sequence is CASRMTRNSYNEQFF. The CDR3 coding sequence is TGTGCCAGCAGGATGACGCGGAACTCCTACAATGAGCAGTTCTTC.

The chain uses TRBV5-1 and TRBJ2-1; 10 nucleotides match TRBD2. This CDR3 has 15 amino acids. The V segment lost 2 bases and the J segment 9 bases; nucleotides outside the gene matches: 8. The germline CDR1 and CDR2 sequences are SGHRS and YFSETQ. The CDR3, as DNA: TGCGCCAGCAGCTTATCTAGCGGGAGCGCGAGTGAGCAGTTCTTC. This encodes CASSLSSGSASEQFF.

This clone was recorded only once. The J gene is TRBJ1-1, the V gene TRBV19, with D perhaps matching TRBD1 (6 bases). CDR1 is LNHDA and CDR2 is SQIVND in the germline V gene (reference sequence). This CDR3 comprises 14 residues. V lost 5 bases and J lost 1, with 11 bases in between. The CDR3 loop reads CASSWTVTNTEAFF. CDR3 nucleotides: TGTGCCAGTAGTTGGACAGTGACGAACACTGAAGCTTTCTTT.

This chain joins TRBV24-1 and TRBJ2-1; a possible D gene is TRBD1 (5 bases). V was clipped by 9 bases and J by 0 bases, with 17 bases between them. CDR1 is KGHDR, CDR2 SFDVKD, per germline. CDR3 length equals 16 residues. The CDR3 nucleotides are TGTGCCACCGAAGAAGGGGCCTTTAGCTCCTACAATGAGCAGTTCTTC. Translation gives CATEEGAFSSYNEQFF.

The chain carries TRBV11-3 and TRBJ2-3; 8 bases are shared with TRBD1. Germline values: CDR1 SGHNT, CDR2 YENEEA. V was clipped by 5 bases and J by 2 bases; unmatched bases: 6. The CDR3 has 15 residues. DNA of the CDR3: TGTGCCAGCAGCATACAGGGGGGAATCACAGATACGCAGTATTTT. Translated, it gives CASSIQGGITDTQYF. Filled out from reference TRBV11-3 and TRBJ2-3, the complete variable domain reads EAGVVQSPRYKIIEKKQPVAFWCNPISGHNTLYWYLQNLGQGPELLIRYENEEAVDDSQLPKDRFSAERLKGVDSTLKIQPAELGDSAVYLCASSIQGGITDTQYFGPGTRLTVL.

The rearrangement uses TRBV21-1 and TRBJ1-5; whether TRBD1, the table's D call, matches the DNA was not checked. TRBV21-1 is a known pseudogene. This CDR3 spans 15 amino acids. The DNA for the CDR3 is TGTGCCAGCAGCAGGGACAGGGGGCGCGGTCAGCCCCAGCATTTT. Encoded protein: CASSRDRGRGQPQHF.

The CDR3: CASSFNTGNTIYF. CDR3 DNA: TGTGCCAGCAGCTTTAACACTGGAAACACCATATATTTT. This chain joins TRBV11-2 and TRBJ1-3; D unresolved. From germline, CDR1 is SGHAT and CDR2 FQNNGV. The germline V and J ends were trimmed by 3 bases and 2 bases, with 5 bases remaining between them. CDR3 length equals 13 residues.